Listed below are T cell receptor beta chains from one sample, sequenced in a study of blood T cells in healthy people across ages. MiXCR, applied by TCRdb to the 5' RACE reads, yields one record per CDR3 protein. This sample carries 1 million or so distinct CDR3 sequences, under 30% of them seen once, and the ten largest clones take about 0.72%. Another study also made use of these data, one on T cells of mothers and their children.

Sequencing input: blood. The receptor set was obtained from a girl aged 2-10 years in good health. The CDR3 runs from the conserved cysteine through the conserved F or W. Size is omitted from some rows. Given values are once, few, many or a class for expanded clones.

size	V	J	CDR3
few	TRBV29-1	TRBJ2-4	CSVSAGAKNIQYF
few	TRBV4-1	TRBJ2-4	CASSPRDGEVRDIQYF
-	TRBV28	TRBJ2-7	CASSPPGTGDYYEQYF
few	TRBV28	TRBJ2-3	CASSPRQITDTQYF
many	TRBV7-2	TRBJ2-7	CASSLGIAYEQYF
-	TRBV6-5	TRBJ2-1	CASSYSSLALTYNEQFF
-	TRBV2	TRBJ1-2	CASSVQGANYGYTF
few	TRBV24-1	TRBJ1-2	CATSDLRQPPNYGYTF
-	TRBV4-1	-	CASSPWTSGSTEQYF
-	TRBV27	TRBJ2-1	CATGGGDEQFF
few	TRBV29-1	TRBJ2-7	CSFRDSSSYEQYF
-	TRBV7-9	TRBJ2-1	CASSPRPDGRQGEQFF
-	TRBV5-5	TRBJ2-7	CASSLGPTPYEQYF
-	TRBV2	TRBJ2-3	CASRAGGTGRDTQYF
few	TRBV7-9	TRBJ2-2	CASAMGTGELFF
-	TRBV6-2/TRBV6-3	-	CASSSNHWTSGNNEQYF
few	TRBV4-2	TRBJ2-7	CASSPFIGPTYEQYF
-	TRBV7-2	-	CASRPLAGREQYF
-	TRBV12-5	TRBJ2-2	CASEAGAMVPGELFF
-	TRBV18	TRBJ2-7	CASSLGYELYF
-	TRBV29-1	TRBJ2-1	CSVELQGDNEQFF
-	TRBV12-3/TRBV12-4	TRBJ2-3	CASSPDRQGGQYF
-	TRBV20-1	TRBJ2-3	CSAPGATDTQYF
-	TRBV5-1	TRBJ1-1	CASSLADRANTEAFF
few	TRBV29-1	-	CSVVGILETQYF
-	TRBV20-1	TRBJ2-5	CSAIRQGAKTQYF
few	TRBV25-1	TRBJ1-2	CASSEGGSYGYTF
-	TRBV29-1	TRBJ2-3	CSVERSDRNTDTQYF
-	TRBV12-3/TRBV12-4	TRBJ2-7	CASSPDIPSVGQGQYF
once	TRBV6-1	-	CASSPTQGIVGTQYF
few	TRBV5-5	TRBJ2-7	CASSIQGLSYEQYF
-	TRBV7-6	TRBJ2-5	CASSLGGRLGRETQYF
few	TRBV27	TRBJ2-5	CASSLGTSGSWETQYF
few	TRBV3-1	TRBJ1-1	CASSQDILGAGEAFF
few	TRBV6-5	-	CASSPGAPYNEQFF
-	TRBV5-6	TRBJ1-1	CASSFRVFTEAFF
-	TRBV6-2/TRBV6-3	TRBJ2-7	CASAGTPREQYF
-	TRBV5-1	TRBJ2-5	CASSLAKGQGTQYF
-	TRBV6-2/TRBV6-3	TRBJ1-2	CASSYLRDYGYTF
-	TRBV19	TRBJ2-5	CASSNVWGQGKETQYF
-	TRBV15	TRBJ2-2	CATSLFPDRGRDTGELFF
-	TRBV7-3	TRBJ2-1	CASSVTSNEQFF
few	TRBV3-1	TRBJ1-2	CASSQERREGYTF
-	TRBV20-1	TRBJ1-6	CSARPGGTKTYNSPLHF
-	TRBV7-8	TRBJ2-7	CASSRFVSIYTYEQYF
few	TRBV7-6	TRBJ2-3	CASTSTGSSSTDTQYF
few	TRBV14	TRBJ2-1	CASSPGPSGRAGGEQFF
many	TRBV27	TRBJ2-7	CASRGTSGSYEQYF
-	TRBV20-1	TRBJ1-2	CSARDLGSGYTF
many	TRBV4-1	TRBJ2-5	CASSQEPGPRETQYF
few	TRBV12-3/TRBV12-4	TRBJ2-7	CASSFPAGGSYEQYF
few	TRBV5-1	TRBJ2-1	CASSTSGRGDYNEQFF
few	TRBV20-1	TRBJ2-7	CSAQTPRVPYEQYF
few	TRBV11-2	TRBJ2-7	CASQTRGSYFYEQYF
-	TRBV6-6	TRBJ2-7	CASRRDRVYEQYF
-	TRBV7-9	TRBJ2-4	CASSRASGVIAKNIQYF
few	TRBV2	TRBJ2-5	CASSEWGTETQYF
-	TRBV11-2	TRBJ2-1	CASSWVLNEQFF